This T cell receptor beta chain was profiled in a study of identical twins. Findings and caveats of the study: Less excess twin sharing appeared in beta out-of-frame sequences.

The V and J ends lost 5 bases and 7 bases respectively, with 18 bases between them. The CDR3 is 15 residues long. Germline lookup yields CDR1 SGHTA and CDR2 FQGNSA. This clonotype was detected only a few times. Antigen specificity is unknown. Via MiXCR, TCRdb re-called the 5' RACE reads, giving one row per CDR3 protein. The table lists roughly 250,000 distinct CDR3 sequences, over 13% of them singletons. This chain connects TRBV7-2 to TRBJ2-1; D uncertain. Sequenced material: memory (CD45RO+) T cells sorted from blood. This TCR was sampled from a young woman in good health. Here the CDR3 DNA reads TGTGCCAGCAGCCAGGAACCCGACCACGATAATGAGCAGTTCTTC. It codes for CASSQEPDHDNEQFF. Supplemented by reference TRBV7-2 and TRBJ2-1, the full variable domain reads GAGVSQSPSNKVTEKGKDVELRCDPISGHTALYWYRQSLGQGLEFLIYFQGNSAPDKSGLPSDRFSAERTGGSVSTLTIQRTQQEDSAVYLCASSQEPDHDNEQFFGPGTRLTVL.